This entry describes one T cell receptor beta chain. The antigen this receptor binds is unknown. No per-base quality is available; no much larger clone lies one base away. The data derive from a study of technical replicates of blood from a few donors (dated by TCRdb to the late 2010s). Library construction relied on the immunoSEQ multiplex PCR assay. Here the immuneACCESS table is served through TCRdb, limited to in-frame sequences with V and J called. Missing clones are a known gap in these copies; in checked studies unresolved V genes cover under half, and the rest lacks a known reason. The table for this sample lists roughly 60,000 clones; roughly 91% of them were counted only once. The ten largest clonotypes hold approximately 3.9% of the sample. The germline V gene provides CDR1 SGHTA and CDR2 FQGNSA. Between the V and J ends, shortened by 5 bases and 1 base respectively, the junction contains 15 bases. Measured from the cysteine to the phenylalanine, the CDR3 is 16 residues long. CDR3 DNA only is kept here, 48 bases in frame from base 1.

Recombination connected TRBV7-2 to TRBJ2-1; the D gene is possibly TRBD1, with 5 bases matching. The TCR sequence derives from a human donor in good health. Some clones in this sample may be carry-over from other donors' samples. The sequencing sample was made of PBMCs. The CDR3 reads CASSEPPGWSYNEQFF. The nucleotides read TGTGCCAGCAGCGAACCCCCAGGGTGGTCCTACAATGAGCAGTTCTTC.